This T cell receptor (beta chain) was retrieved from a study of Graves' ophthalmopathy and Graves' hyperthyroidism. Findings and limits, study-wide: Also, most clonotypes expanded in the thyroid above 0.001 frequency appeared in blood.

It was on clinical symptoms, serum thyroxine, TRAb, thyroid ultrasound and orbital computed tomography that diagnosis relied. In this sample, this clonotype turned up a few times. Antigen unknown. CDR3 length: 13 residues. V lost 5 bases and J 2 bases, leaving 10 bases between the germline ends. Germline V CDR1 and CDR2: MNHNS, SASEGT. RNA served as the template for amplifying TCR beta CDR3 regions. Following a first-round RT-PCR that used HTBI primers, a second-round multiplex PCR was carried out. TCRdb reprocessed the multiplex PCR reads with MiXCR, giving one entry per CDR3 protein. The repertoire holds about 410,000 distinct CDR3 sequences, around 20% seen once, with roughly 1.5% in the top ten.

This chain uses TRBV6-1 with TRBJ2-7; D uncertain. The receptor comes from a woman aged 18-29 years with Graves' ophthalmopathy. The specimen sequenced was peripheral blood. CDR3 amino acids: CASSRTDAYEQYF. The CDR3 DNA follows: TGTGCCAGCAGTCGGACGGACGCCTACGAGCAGTACTTC.